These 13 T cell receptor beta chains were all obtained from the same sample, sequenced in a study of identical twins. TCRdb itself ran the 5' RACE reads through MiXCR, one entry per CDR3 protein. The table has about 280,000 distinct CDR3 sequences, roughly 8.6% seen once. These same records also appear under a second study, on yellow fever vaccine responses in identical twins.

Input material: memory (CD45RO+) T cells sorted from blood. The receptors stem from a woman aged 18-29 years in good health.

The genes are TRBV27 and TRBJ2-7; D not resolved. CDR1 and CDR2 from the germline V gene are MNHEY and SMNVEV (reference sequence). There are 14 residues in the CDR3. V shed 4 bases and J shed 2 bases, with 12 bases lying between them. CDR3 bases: TGTGCCAGCAGTTCTCAATACGGCCCCTACGAGCAGTACTTC. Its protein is CASSSQYGPYEQYF.

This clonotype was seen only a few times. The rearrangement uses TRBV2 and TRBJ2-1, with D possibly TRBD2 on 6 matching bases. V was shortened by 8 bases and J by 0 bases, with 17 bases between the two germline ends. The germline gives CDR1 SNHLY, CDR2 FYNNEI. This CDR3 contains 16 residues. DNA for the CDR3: TGTGCCAGCCAACGAGGCGGGGCTAGCTCCTACAATGAGCAGTTCTTC. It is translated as CASQRGGASSYNEQFF.

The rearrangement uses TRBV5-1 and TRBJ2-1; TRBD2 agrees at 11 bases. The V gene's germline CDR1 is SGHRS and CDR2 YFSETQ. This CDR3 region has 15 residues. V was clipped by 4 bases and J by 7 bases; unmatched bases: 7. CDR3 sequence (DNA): TGCGCCAGCAGCCTACTAGCGGGAGCAATGAATGAGCAGTTCTTC. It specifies CASSLLAGAMNEQFF.

CDR3 sequence reads: CASSLDQGGTSEAFF. The DNA of the CDR3 is TGTGCCAGCAGCTTAGATCAGGGGGGGACCTCTGAAGCTTTCTTT. The genes are TRBV7-9 and TRBJ1-1; 7 bases are a match to TRBD1. This CDR3 contains 15 residues. In germline, CDR1 is SEHNR, CDR2 FQNEAQ (reference sequence). V was clipped by 1 base and J by 6 bases; unmatched bases: 8.

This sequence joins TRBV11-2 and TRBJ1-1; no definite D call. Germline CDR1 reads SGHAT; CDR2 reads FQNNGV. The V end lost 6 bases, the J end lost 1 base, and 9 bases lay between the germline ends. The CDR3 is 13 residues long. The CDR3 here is CASSSQPNTEAFF. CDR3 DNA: TGTGCCAGCAGTTCCCAGCCGAACACTGAAGCTTTCTTT.

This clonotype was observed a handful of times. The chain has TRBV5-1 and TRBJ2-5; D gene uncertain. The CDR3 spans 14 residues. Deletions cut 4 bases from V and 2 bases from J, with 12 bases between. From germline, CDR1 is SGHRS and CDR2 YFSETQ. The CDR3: CASSPLGRQETQYF. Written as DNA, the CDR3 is TGCGCCAGCAGCCCCCTAGGGCGTCAAGAGACCCAGTACTTC. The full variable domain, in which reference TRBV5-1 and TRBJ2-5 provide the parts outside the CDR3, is KAGVTQTPRYLIKTRGQQVTLSCSPISGHRSVSWYQQTPGQGLQFLFEYFSETQRNKGNFPGRFSGRQFSNSRSEMNVSTLELGDSALYLCASSPLGRQETQYFGPGTRLLVL.

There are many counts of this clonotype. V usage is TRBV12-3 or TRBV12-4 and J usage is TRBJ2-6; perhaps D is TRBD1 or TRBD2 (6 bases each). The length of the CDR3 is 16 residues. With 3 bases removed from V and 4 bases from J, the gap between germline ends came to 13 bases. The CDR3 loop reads CASSLEGGSGANVLTF. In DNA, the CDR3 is TGTGCCAGCAGTTTGGAGGGGGGATCCGGGGCCAACGTCCTGACTTTC.

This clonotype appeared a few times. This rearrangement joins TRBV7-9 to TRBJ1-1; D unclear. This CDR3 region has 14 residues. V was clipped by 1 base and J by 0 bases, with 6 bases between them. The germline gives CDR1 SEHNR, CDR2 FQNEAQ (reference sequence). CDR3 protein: CASSLGEMNTEAFF. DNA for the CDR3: TGTGCCAGCAGCTTAGGGGAGATGAACACTGAAGCTTTCTTT.

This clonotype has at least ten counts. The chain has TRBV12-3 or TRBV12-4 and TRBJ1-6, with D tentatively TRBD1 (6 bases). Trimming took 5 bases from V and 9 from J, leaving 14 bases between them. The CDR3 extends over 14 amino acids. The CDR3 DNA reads TGTGCCAGCAGTCCGAACAGGGACGGTTCACCCCTCCACTTT. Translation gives CASSPNRDGSPLHF.

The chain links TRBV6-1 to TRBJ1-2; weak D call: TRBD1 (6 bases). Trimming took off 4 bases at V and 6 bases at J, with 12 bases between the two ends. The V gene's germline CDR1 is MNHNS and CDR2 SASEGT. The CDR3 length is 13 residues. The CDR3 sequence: CASSGGGVDGYTF. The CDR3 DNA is TGTGCCAGCAGTGGAGGGGGTGTCGATGGCTACACCTTC.

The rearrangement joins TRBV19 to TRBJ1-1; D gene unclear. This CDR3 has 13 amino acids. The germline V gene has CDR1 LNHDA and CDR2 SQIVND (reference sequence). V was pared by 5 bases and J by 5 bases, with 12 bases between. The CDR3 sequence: CASSSVAGTEAFF. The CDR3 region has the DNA TGTGCCAGTAGTTCCGTAGCGGGGACTGAAGCTTTCTTT.

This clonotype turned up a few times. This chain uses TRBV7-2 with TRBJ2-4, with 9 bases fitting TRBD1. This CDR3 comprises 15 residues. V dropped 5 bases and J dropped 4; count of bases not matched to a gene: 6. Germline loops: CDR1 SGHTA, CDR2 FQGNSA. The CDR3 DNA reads TGTGCCAGCAGCACGGGGACAGGGACAAAAAACATTCAGTACTTC. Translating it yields CASSTGTGTKNIQYF.

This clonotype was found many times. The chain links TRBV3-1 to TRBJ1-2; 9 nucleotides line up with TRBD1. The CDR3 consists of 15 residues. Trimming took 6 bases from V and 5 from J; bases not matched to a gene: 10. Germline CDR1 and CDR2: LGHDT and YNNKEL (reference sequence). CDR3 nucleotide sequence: TGTGCCAGCAGTCTACAGGGGGCGAGGGCATATGGCTACACCTTC. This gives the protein CASSLQGARAYGYTF. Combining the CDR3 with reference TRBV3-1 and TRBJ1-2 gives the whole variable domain DTAVSQTPKYLVTQMGNDKSIKCEQNLGHDTMYWYKQDSKKFLKIMFSYNNKELIINETVPNRFSPKSPDKAHLNLHINSLELGDSAVYFCASSLQGARAYGYTFGSGTRLTVV.